Following are 27 T cell receptor beta chains from one sample sequenced in a study of T cell changes during pregnancy in multiple sclerosis. Assay: immunoSEQ multiplex PCR; the TCRdb copy retains only in-frame clones and omits some. The table records 70,000 to 100,000 clones, over 85% of them present only once. The source material was peripheral blood, sampled in the first trimester of pregnancy. The receptors come from a female donor with multiple sclerosis, enrolled in a pregnancy study.

J is TRBJ1-1 and V is TRBV5-1, with 9 bases aligning to TRBD1. From germline, CDR1 is SGHRS and CDR2 YFSETQ. Germline trimming cut 0 bases from V and 0 bases from J; bases unmatched to any gene: 3. The CDR3 is made up of 16 amino acids. In DNA form, the CDR3 reads TGCGCCAGCAGCTTGGTTGGACAGGGGTTGAACACTGAAGCTTTCTTT. It codes for CASSLVGQGLNTEAFF.

This chain joins TRBV5-1 and TRBJ2-7; D unclear. Germline CDR1 SGHRS, CDR2 YFSETQ. V shed 0 bases and J shed 0 bases, with 7 bases lying between them. The CDR3 runs 14 residues. The CDR3 sequence is CASSLALSSYEQYF. Written as DNA, the CDR3 is TGCGCCAGCAGCTTGGCGTTGAGCTCCTACGAGCAGTACTTC.

J is TRBJ2-7 and V is TRBV19; D may be TRBD1 (6 bases). V was trimmed by 6 bases and J by 7 bases, leaving 19 bases between them. The length of the CDR3 is 14 residues. Germline V gene lookup returns CDR1 LNHDA and CDR2 SQIVND (reference sequence). The CDR3 DNA reads TGTGCCAGTAGGCCCCAGGGGAGAGATGGAGAGCAGTACTTC. Its translation is CASRPQGRDGEQYF.

This chain uses TRBV30 with TRBJ1-5, with D hard to call. Germline CDR1 is GTSNPN and CDR2 is SVGIG (reference sequence). V shed 1 base and J shed 3 bases, with 7 bases lying between them. CDR3 length: 13 amino acids. CDR3 nucleotide sequence: TGTGCCTGGAGTGGAGAGGACAATCAGCCCCAGCATTTT. It encodes CAWSGEDNQPQHF.

The genes are TRBV14 and TRBJ2-3; the match to TRBD2 covers 12 bases. This CDR3 spans 15 amino acids. Trimming removed 3 bases from V and 4 bases from J; junction bases left unmatched: 2. Germline CDR1 reads SGHDN; CDR2 reads FVKESK. CDR3 in amino acids: CASSQTSGGADTQYF. CDR3 nucleotides: TGTGCCAGCAGCCAGACTAGCGGGGGAGCAGATACGCAGTATTTT.

The rearrangement joins TRBV6-5 to TRBJ2-3; 11 bases map to TRBD2. Losses at the gene ends were 8 bases for V and 1 base for J; bases not matched to a gene: 5. Per the germline V gene, CDR1 is MNHEY and CDR2 is SVGAGI. The CDR3 extends over 15 amino acids. The CDR3 loop is CASRLLAGGTDTQYF. The DNA for the CDR3 is TGTGCCAGCCGATTACTAGCGGGGGGCACAGATACGCAGTATTTT.

J is TRBJ1-5 and V is TRBV19; TRBD1 might be the D (5 bases). The CDR3 spans 14 residues. Germline CDR1 and CDR2: LNHDA and SQIVND (reference sequence). Trimming took off 1 base at V and 10 bases at J, with 14 bases between the two ends. The CDR3 DNA reads as TGTGCCAGTAGTATAGGACAGAGAGGTGGCCCCCAGCATTTT. Translation: CASSIGQRGGPQHF.

This clone was seen a single time. The chain employs TRBV23-1 and TRBJ2-1; D perhaps matches TRBD2 (7 bases). TRBV23-1 belongs to the ORF category, with a function that is uncertain. V lost 6 bases to trimming and J lost 5 bases, with 23 bases between them. CDR3 length: 17 residues. The CDR3 loop is CASRPSARGPKNNEQFF. CDR3 bases: TGCGCCAGCAGACCTTCGGCGCGGGGGCCTAAAAACAATGAGCAGTTCTTC.

This chain links TRBV2 with TRBJ2-2, with TRBD1 as a possible D gene (6 bases). Trimming took off 5 bases at V and 7 bases at J, with 14 bases between the two ends. The CDR3 consists of 14 residues. Germline CDR1 is SNHLY and CDR2 is FYNNEI. CDR3: CASSPTGSDGELFF. Here the CDR3 DNA reads TGTGCCAGCAGTCCCACAGGGTCGGACGGGGAGCTGTTTTTT.

The V call is TRBV10-3, the J call TRBJ2-3; tentatively, D is TRBD2 (6 bases). The germline gives CDR1 ENHRY, CDR2 SYGVKD. This CDR3 is 15 amino acids long. V lost 4 bases and J 0 bases, leaving 11 bases between the germline ends. This CDR3 is CAISVEGSSTDTQYF. In DNA, the CDR3 is TGTGCCATCAGTGTGGAGGGATCTAGCACAGATACGCAGTATTTT.

The V call is TRBV20-1, the J call TRBJ2-7, with D unclear. V shed 4 bases and J shed 9 bases, with 10 bases lying between them. Germline V lookup: CDR1 DFQATT, CDR2 SNEGSKA (reference sequence). The CDR3 loop spans 10 amino acids. CDR3 bases: TGCAGTGCTAAGGTTGGCGGGCAGTACTTC. This translates into CSAKVGGQYF.

The table lists this clone with a count of one. The chain is built from TRBV30 and TRBJ2-2, with 8 bases that match TRBD1. Unmatched junction bases numbered 13, after V lost 3 bases and J lost 4 bases. In germline, CDR1 is GTSNPN, CDR2 SVGIG (reference sequence). This CDR3 is built from 17 residues. The CDR3: CAWSRHTPGGVTGELFF. In DNA, the CDR3 is TGTGCCTGGAGCCGCCATACTCCAGGGGGCGTCACCGGGGAGCTGTTTTTT.

The V call is TRBV5-8, the J call TRBJ1-2; 9 nucleotides align to TRBD1. The germline CDR1 and CDR2 sequences are SGHTS and YDEGEE. Losses at the gene ends were 4 bases for V and 3 bases for J; bases not matched to a gene: 13. This CDR3 has 17 residues. CDR3 coding DNA: TGTGCCAGCAGCCTAGGGGACAGGGAATTTCGCCACTATGGCTACACCTTC. Residues: CASSLGDREFRHYGYTF.

The chain recombines TRBV27 with TRBJ2-5; weak D call: TRBD1 (6 bases). The V end lost 2 bases, the J end lost 2 bases, and 9 bases lay between the germline ends. CDR1 and CDR2 (germline): MNHEY, SMNVEV (reference sequence). The CDR3 length is 14 residues. Here the CDR3 reads CASSLGGRQETQYF. The DNA for the CDR3 is TGTGCCAGCAGTTTAGGGGGCCGACAAGAGACCCAGTACTTC.

The chain links TRBV2 to TRBJ2-1; D not resolved. The CDR3 totals 11 residues. V was pared by 10 bases and J by 8 bases, with 12 bases between. Germline V gene sequence: CDR1 SNHLY, CDR2 FYNNEI. CDR3 amino acids: CAKHGGYEQFF. The CDR3 coding sequence is TGTGCCAAGCACGGCGGCTATGAGCAGTTCTTC.

The chain combines TRBV25-1 with TRBJ2-1; TRBD2 aligns across 9 bases. CDR1 is MGHDK and CDR2 is SYGVNS in the germline V gene. This CDR3 is built from 15 residues. The junction had 5 bases not matched to a gene; V was cut back by 6 bases and J by 2 bases. CDR3 DNA: TGTGCCAGCAGGGAAGCTAGCGGGGCCTACAATGAGCAGTTCTTC. Amino acid sequence: CASREASGAYNEQFF.

The chain links TRBV5-1 to TRBJ2-3, with 9 nucleotides matching TRBD1. Trimming at V came to 5 bases and at J to 4 bases, leaving 2 bases not matched to a gene. Germline-derived CDR1 and CDR2 are SGHRS and YFSETQ. The CDR3 has 13 residues. The CDR3 sequence is CASSRTGADTQYF. In DNA form, the CDR3 reads TGCGCCAGCAGTCGGACAGGGGCAGATACGCAGTATTTT.

This chain uses TRBV5-4 with TRBJ1-2; a possible D gene is TRBD1 (6 bases). Germline V gene lookup returns CDR1 SGHNT and CDR2 YYREEE (reference sequence). The germline V and J ends were trimmed by 3 bases and 4 bases, with 19 bases remaining between them. CDR3 length: 16 residues. CDR3 sequence: CASSWGAATGIYGYTF. CDR3 sequence (DNA): TGTGCCAGCAGCTGGGGCGCGGCAACAGGGATCTATGGCTACACCTTC.

V and J are TRBV19 and TRBJ2-3; 10 bases align to TRBD2. The V gene end was trimmed by 4 bases and the J gene end by 0 bases; junction bases not matched to a gene: 4. This CDR3 region has 16 residues. Per germline, CDR1 LNHDA and CDR2 SQIVND (reference sequence). The CDR3: CASSKRGGLSTDTQYF. The CDR3 DNA follows: TGTGCCAGTAGTAAGCGGGGGGGCCTTAGCACAGATACGCAGTATTTT.

This chain connects TRBV7-5 to TRBJ2-6; TRBD2 was called by the table and not checked on the DNA. TRBV7-5 has pseudogene status. This CDR3 comprises 21 residues. CDR3 amino acids: CARSLERVPAGGRSGANVLTF. The CDR3 region has the DNA TGTGCCAGAAGCTTAGAGCGGGTTCCAGCGGGGGGGCGTTCTGGGGCCAACGTCCTGACTTTC.

The gene calls are TRBV9 and TRBJ1-2, with 10 bases fitting TRBD1. V lost 3 bases to trimming and J lost 4 bases; unmatched junction nucleotides: 15. This CDR3 is built from 18 residues. Germline V lookup: CDR1 SGDLS, CDR2 YYNGEE. CDR3 sequence reads: CASSALVPGQGRGYGYTF. In nucleotides, the CDR3 is TGTGCCAGCAGCGCGTTAGTGCCGGGACAGGGGAGAGGCTATGGCTACACCTTC.

The chain combines TRBV7-2 with TRBJ2-2; D is perhaps TRBD2 (5 bases). The germline V gene has CDR1 SGHTA and CDR2 FQGNSA. Trimming pared 5 bases from V and 6 bases from J, leaving 7 bases between. The CDR3 is 12 amino acids. The CDR3 region has the DNA TGTGCCAGCAGCCCCGGGGCCGGGGAGCTGTTTTTT. Amino acid sequence: CASSPGAGELFF.

J is TRBJ2-1 and V is TRBV15; TRBD1 might be the D (6 bases). This CDR3 region has 15 residues. V lost 1 base and J lost 2, with 9 bases in between. Germline values: CDR1 LNHNV, CDR2 YYDKDF (reference sequence). CDR3 nucleotide sequence: TGTGCCACCAGCAGAGCCAGGGGCGCCTACAATGAGCAGTTCTTC. This codes for CATSRARGAYNEQFF.

This chain uses TRBV9 with TRBJ2-1; D remains ambiguous. V lost 4 bases, J lost 3 bases, and 20 bases lay in between. Germline V gene lookup returns CDR1 SGDLS and CDR2 YYNGEE. The CDR3 runs 17 residues. The CDR3 nucleotides are TGTGCCAGCAGCCATTCTAAGCGCTCCTCAGACTACAATGAGCAGTTCTTC. Amino acids: CASSHSKRSSDYNEQFF. The full variable domain, its missing parts supplied by reference TRBV9 and TRBJ2-1, is DSGVTQTPKHLITATGQRVTLRCSPRSGDLSVYWYQQSLDQGLQFLIQYYNGEERAKGNILERFSAQQFPDLHSELNLSSLELGDSALYFCASSHSKRSSDYNEQFFGPGTRLTVL.

The chain couples TRBV4-1 to TRBJ1-2, with 8 bases identical to TRBD1. V was pared by 2 bases and J by 4 bases, with 3 bases of the junction left unmatched. CDR1 MGHRA and CDR2 YSYEKL come from the germline V gene. The length of the CDR3 is 14 residues. CDR3 DNA: TGCGCCAGCAGCCAACAGGACAGGGTCTATGGCTACACCTTC. It specifies CASSQQDRVYGYTF.

The chain has TRBV9 and TRBJ2-2, with 7 bases that match TRBD1. CDR1 SGDLS and CDR2 YYNGEE come from the germline V gene. This CDR3 is 15 amino acids long. V was pared by 4 bases and J by 5 bases, with 8 bases of the junction left unmatched. CDR3 sequence: CASSRFDRETGELFF. The CDR3 coding sequence is TGTGCCAGCAGCCGATTCGACAGGGAAACCGGGGAGCTGTTTTTT.

The chain uses TRBV10-3 and TRBJ1-1; D unclear. This CDR3 contains 13 residues. V gave up 6 bases and J gave up 3 bases, with 11 bases separating them. Per the germline V gene, CDR1 is ENHRY and CDR2 is SYGVKD. The CDR3 bases are TGTGCCATCAGCTACGGGAGGGACACTGAAGCTTTCTTT. This codes for CAISYGRDTEAFF.